This T cell receptor (beta chain) stems from a study of response to subunit inactivated influenza vaccine. TCRdb re-called the RT-PCR reads through MiXCR, storing one row per CDR3 protein. The repertoire holds 200,000 to 250,000 distinct CDR3 sequences, with 10% to 15% as singletons. The table lists this clonotype with a few counts. The target antigen is unknown. General study findings and limits: Each seasonal flu vaccination may recruit only limited new T cells, authors suggested.

V gave up 6 bases and J gave up 3 bases; unmatched junction bases: 15. There are 17 residues in the CDR3. Germline CDR1 reads DFQATT; CDR2 reads SNEGSKA (reference sequence). The sample in question was non-naive T cells sorted from PBMCs, obtained 14 to 15 days before vaccination. The TCR comes from a middle-aged man who received an inactivated influenza vaccine. V is TRBV20-1 and J is TRBJ2-3, with 10 bases identical to TRBD1. The CDR3 here is CSAPPGQGMGRTDTQYF. The CDR3 nucleotides are TGCAGTGCGCCGCCGGGACAGGGGATGGGACGAACAGATACGCAGTATTTT.